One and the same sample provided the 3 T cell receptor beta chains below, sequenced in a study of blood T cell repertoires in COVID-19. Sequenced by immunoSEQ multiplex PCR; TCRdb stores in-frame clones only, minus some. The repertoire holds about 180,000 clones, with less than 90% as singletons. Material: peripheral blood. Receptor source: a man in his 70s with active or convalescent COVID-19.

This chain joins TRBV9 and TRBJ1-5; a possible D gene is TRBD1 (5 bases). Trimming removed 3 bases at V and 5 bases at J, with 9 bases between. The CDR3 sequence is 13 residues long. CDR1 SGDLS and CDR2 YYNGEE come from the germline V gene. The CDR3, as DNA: TGTGCCAGCAGCGGCCAGGGCTATCAGCCCCAGCATTTT. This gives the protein CASSGQGYQPQHF.

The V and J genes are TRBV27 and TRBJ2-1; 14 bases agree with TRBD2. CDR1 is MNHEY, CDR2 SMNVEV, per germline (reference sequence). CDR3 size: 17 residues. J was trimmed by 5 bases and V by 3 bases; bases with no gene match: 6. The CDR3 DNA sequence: TGTGCCAGCAGTTTTTCCGGACTAGCGGGAGGCGACAATGAGCAGTTCTTC. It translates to CASSFSGLAGGDNEQFF.

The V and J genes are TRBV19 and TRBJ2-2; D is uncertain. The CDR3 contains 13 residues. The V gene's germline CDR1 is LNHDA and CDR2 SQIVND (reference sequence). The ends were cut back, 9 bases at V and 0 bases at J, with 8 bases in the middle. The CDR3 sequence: CASMGSNTGELFF. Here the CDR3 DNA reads TGTGCCAGCATGGGCTCGAACACCGGGGAGCTGTTTTTT.